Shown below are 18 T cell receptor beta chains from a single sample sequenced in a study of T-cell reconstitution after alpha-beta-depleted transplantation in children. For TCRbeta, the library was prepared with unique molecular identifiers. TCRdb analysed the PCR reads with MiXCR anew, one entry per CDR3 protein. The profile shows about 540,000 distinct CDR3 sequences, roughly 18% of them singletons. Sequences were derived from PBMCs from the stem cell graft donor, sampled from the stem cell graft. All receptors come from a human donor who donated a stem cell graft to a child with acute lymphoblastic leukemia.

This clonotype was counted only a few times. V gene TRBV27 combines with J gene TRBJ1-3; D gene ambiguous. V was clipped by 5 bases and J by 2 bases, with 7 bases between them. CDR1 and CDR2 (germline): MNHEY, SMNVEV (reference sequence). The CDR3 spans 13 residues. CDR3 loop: CASSGGTGNTIYF. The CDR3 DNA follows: TGTGCCAGCAGTGGCGGGACTGGAAACACCATATATTTT.

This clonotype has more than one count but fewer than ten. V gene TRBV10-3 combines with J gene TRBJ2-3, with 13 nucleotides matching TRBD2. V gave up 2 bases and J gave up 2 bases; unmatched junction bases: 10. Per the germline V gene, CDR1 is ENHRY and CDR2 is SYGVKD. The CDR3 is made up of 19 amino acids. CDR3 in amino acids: CAISEPGLAGEGSTDTQYF. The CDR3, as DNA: TGTGCCATCAGTGAGCCCGGACTAGCGGGAGAGGGATCCACAGATACGCAGTATTTT.

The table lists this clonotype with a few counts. CDR3 amino acids: CASKIGQLNTEAFF. DNA of the CDR3: TGTGCCAGCAAGATTGGACAGTTGAACACTGAAGCTTTCTTT. The genes are TRBV27 and TRBJ1-1; tentative D call: TRBD1 (6 bases). The CDR3 is 14 residues long. The V end lost 7 bases, the J end lost 0 bases, and 12 bases lay between the germline ends. Germline V gene sequence: CDR1 MNHEY, CDR2 SMNVEV (reference sequence).

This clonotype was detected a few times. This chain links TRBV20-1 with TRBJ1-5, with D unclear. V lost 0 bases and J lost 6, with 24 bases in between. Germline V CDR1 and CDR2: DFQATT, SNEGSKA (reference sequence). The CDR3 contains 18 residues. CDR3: CSARDLRIASSPSQPQHF. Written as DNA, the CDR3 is TGCAGTGCTAGAGATCTTCGGATAGCCTCCAGCCCAAGTCAGCCCCAGCATTTT.

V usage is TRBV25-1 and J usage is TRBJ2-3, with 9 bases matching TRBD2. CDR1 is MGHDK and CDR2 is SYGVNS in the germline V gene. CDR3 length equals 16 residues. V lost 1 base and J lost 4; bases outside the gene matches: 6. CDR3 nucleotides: TGTGCCAGCAGTGAATGGGGCGGGAGGGCCCCAGATACGCAGTATTTT. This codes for CASSEWGGRAPDTQYF. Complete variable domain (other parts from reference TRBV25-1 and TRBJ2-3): EADIYQTPRYLVIGTGKKITLECSQTMGHDKMYWYQQDPGMELHLIHYSYGVNSTEKGDLSSESTVSRIRTEHFPLTLESARPSHTSQYLCASSEWGGRAPDTQYFGPGTRLTVL.

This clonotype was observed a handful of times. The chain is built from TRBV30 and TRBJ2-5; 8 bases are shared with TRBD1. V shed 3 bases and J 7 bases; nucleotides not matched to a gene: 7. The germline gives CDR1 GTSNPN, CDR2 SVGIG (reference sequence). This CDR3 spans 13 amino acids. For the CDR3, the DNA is TGTGCCTGGAGGGGGACAGGATTATCGACCCAGTACTTC. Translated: CAWRGTGLSTQYF. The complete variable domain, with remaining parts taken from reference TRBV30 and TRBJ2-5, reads SQTIHQWPATLVQPVGSPLSLECTVEGTSNPNLYWYRQAAGRGLQLLFYSVGIGQISSEVPQNLSASRPQDRQFILSSKKLLLSDSGFYLCAWRGTGLSTQYFGPGTRLLVL.

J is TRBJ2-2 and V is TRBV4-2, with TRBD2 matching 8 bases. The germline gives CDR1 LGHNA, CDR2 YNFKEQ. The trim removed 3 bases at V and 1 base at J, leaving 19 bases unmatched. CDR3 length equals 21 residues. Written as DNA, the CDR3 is TGTGCCAGCAGCCAGGGGGTTGGCTGGGGGCATGCGGGAGGGAACACCGGGGAGCTGTTTTTT. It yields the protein CASSQGVGWGHAGGNTGELFF.

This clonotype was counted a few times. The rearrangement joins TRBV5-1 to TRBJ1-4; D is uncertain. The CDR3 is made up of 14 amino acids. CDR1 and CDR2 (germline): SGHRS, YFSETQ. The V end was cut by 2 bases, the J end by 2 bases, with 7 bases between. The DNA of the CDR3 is TGCGCCAGCAGCTTTTTGGGGACTAATGAAAAACTGTTTTTT. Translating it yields CASSFLGTNEKLFF.

The CDR3 nucleotides are TGCGCCAGCAGCCAGACACCGTACCGAGAAAAACTGTTTTTT. Translated: CASSQTPYREKLFF. The chain recombines TRBV5-1 with TRBJ1-4; D call uncertain. Per germline, CDR1 SGHRS and CDR2 YFSETQ. CDR3 length: 14 amino acids. V lost 4 bases, J lost 8 bases, and 15 bases lay in between.

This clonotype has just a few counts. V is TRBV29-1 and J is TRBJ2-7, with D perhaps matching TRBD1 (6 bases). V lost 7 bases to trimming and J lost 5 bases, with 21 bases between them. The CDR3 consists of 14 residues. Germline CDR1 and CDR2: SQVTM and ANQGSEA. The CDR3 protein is CSARHQGSDHEQYF. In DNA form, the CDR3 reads TGCAGCGCCAGACATCAGGGGAGTGATCACGAGCAGTACTTC.

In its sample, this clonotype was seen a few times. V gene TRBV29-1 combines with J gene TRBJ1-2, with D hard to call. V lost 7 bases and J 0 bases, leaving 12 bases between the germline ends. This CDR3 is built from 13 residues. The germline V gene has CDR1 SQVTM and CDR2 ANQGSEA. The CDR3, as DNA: TGCAGCGGCAGTTCGAAGGCTAACTATGGCTACACCTTC. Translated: CSGSSKANYGYTF.

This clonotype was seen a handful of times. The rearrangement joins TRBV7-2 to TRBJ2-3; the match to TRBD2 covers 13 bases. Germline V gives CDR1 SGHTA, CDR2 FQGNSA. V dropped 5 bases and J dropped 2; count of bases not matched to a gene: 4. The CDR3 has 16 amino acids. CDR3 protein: CASSRTSGRVTDTQYF. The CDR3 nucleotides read TGTGCCAGCAGCCGAACTAGCGGGAGGGTCACAGATACGCAGTATTTT.

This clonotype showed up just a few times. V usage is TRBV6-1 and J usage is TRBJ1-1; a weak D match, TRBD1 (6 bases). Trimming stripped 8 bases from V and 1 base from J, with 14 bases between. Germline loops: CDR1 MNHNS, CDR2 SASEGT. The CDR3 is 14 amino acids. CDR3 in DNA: TGTGCCAGCTCAATCGGAGGGGGGAACACTGAAGCTTTCTTT. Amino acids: CASSIGGGNTEAFF.

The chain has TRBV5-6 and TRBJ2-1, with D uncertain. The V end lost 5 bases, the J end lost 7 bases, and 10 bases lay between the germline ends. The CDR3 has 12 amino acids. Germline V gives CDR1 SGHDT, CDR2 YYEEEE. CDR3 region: CASRIGVNEQFF. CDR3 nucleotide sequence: TGTGCCAGCAGAATAGGCGTAAATGAGCAGTTCTTC.

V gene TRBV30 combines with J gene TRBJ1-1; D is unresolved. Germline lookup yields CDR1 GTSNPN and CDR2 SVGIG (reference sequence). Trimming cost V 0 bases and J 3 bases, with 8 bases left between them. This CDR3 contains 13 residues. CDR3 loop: CAWSVLGDTEAFF. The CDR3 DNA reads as TGTGCCTGGAGTGTACTTGGGGACACTGAAGCTTTCTTT. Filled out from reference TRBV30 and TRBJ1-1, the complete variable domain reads SQTIHQWPATLVQPVGSPLSLECTVEGTSNPNLYWYRQAAGRGLQLLFYSVGIGQISSEVPQNLSASRPQDRQFILSSKKLLLSDSGFYLCAWSVLGDTEAFFGQGTRLTVV.

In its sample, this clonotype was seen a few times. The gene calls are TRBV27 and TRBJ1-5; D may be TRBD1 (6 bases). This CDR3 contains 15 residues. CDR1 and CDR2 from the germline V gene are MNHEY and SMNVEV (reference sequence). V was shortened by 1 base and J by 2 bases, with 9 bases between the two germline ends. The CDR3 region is CASSLWAGGNQPQHF. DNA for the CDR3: TGTGCCAGCAGTTTATGGGCAGGGGGCAATCAGCCCCAGCATTTT.

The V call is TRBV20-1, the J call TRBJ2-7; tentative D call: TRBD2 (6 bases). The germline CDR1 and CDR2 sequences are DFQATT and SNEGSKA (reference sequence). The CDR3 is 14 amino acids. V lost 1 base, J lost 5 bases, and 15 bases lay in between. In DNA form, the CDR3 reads TGCAGTGCTAGAGTTATCGGGGGAGATAACGAGCAGTACTTC. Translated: CSARVIGGDNEQYF.

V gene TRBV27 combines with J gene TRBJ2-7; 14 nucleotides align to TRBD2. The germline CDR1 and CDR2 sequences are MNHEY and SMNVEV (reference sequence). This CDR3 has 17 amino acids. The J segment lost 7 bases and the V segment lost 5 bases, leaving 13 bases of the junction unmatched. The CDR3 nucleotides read TGTGCCAGCAGTGCAAGCCGACTAGCGGGAGGGGGTCGGGAGCAGTACTTC. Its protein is CASSASRLAGGGREQYF.